The 26 T cell receptor beta chains presented below share a single source sample, sequenced in a study of T cell repertoires in cytomegalovirus infection. TCRdb reanalysed the reads using MiXCR and keeps one entry per CDR3 protein. This sample has 680,000 or so distinct CDR3 sequences, with around 35% found just once. Their antigens remain unidentified. The sample consisted of cultured PBMCs, taken from culture after CMV antigen stimulation. These receptors were obtained from a human donor in good health (CMV status not recorded). Some clones in this sample may be carry-over from other donors' samples.

The sample holds a few counts of this clonotype. V and J are TRBV20-1 and TRBJ2-3; D gene ambiguous. Germline lookup yields CDR1 DFQATT and CDR2 SNEGSKA (reference sequence). This CDR3 has 11 amino acids. V was trimmed by 5 bases and J by 3 bases, leaving 6 bases between them. The CDR3 DNA follows: TGCAGTGCTCCAACTACAGATACGCAGTATTTT. Translating it yields CSAPTTDTQYF.

This clonotype was detected only a few times. This chain links TRBV6-2 or TRBV6-3 with TRBJ2-2; 9 nucleotides align to TRBD1. The CDR3 is made up of 15 amino acids. V gave up 5 bases and J gave up 7 bases; unmatched junction bases: 8. Germline CDR1 reads MNHEY; CDR2 reads SVGEGT. CDR3 DNA: TGTGCCAGCAGTAAACAACAGGGGGCGGACGGGGAGCTGTTTTTT. It yields the protein CASSKQQGADGELFF.

V is TRBV18 and J is TRBJ2-7; 7 positions match TRBD1. The CDR3 totals 14 residues. Germline values: CDR1 KGHSH, CDR2 LQKENI. Unmatched junction bases numbered 3, after V lost 0 bases and J lost 4 bases. The CDR3 region has the DNA TGTGCCAGCTCACCACCAGGGGGCGTGTACGAGCAGTACTTC. Its translation is CASSPPGGVYEQYF.

The rearrangement links TRBV7-6 to TRBJ2-5; TRBD1 might be the D (6 bases). Per germline, CDR1 SGHVS and CDR2 FNYEAQ. Between the trimmed V and J ends, which lost 1 base and 1 base, there was a span of 10 bases. This CDR3 has 15 residues. DNA for the CDR3: TGTGCCAGCAGCTTAGGCCGGACAGTCCAAGAGACCCAGTACTTC. Encoded protein: CASSLGRTVQETQYF.

The V gene is TRBV3-1, the J gene TRBJ1-1; D gene unclear. This CDR3 contains 14 residues. V was clipped by 3 bases and J by 1 base, with 9 bases between them. Germline CDR1 reads LGHDT; CDR2 reads YNNKEL (reference sequence). Here the CDR3 DNA reads TGTGCCAGCAGCCATGGGGTCGGGAACACTGAAGCTTTCTTT. Protein sequence: CASSHGVGNTEAFF.

In this sample, this clonotype turned up a few times. The V and J genes are TRBV12-3 or TRBV12-4 and TRBJ2-7, with TRBD1 as a possible D gene (5 bases). The ends were cut back, 6 bases at V and 3 bases at J, with 15 bases in the middle. The CDR3 loop spans 14 amino acids. The CDR3 spells CASRLGATGYEQYF. Written as DNA, the CDR3 is TGTGCCAGCAGATTGGGCGCAACAGGCTACGAGCAGTACTTC.

The V and J genes are TRBV28 and TRBJ2-5, with 8 bases that match TRBD1. This CDR3 has 15 residues. Germline V CDR1 and CDR2: MDHEN, SYDVKM. The ends lost 8 bases at V and 4 bases at J; junction bases unmatched: 12. The CDR3 region is CASVSPGTGLETQYF. The CDR3 DNA reads as TGTGCCAGCGTGTCTCCTGGGACAGGCCTAGAGACCCAGTACTTC.

V is TRBV4-1 and J is TRBJ2-7; 13 positions match TRBD2. The CDR3 extends over 15 amino acids. After removal of 4 bases from V and 8 bases from J, the junction contained 8 bases not matched to a gene. Germline CDR1 MGHRA, CDR2 YSYEKL. This CDR3 is CASSLLGLAGDKQYF. CDR3 nucleotide sequence: TGCGCCAGCAGCCTTCTAGGACTAGCGGGGGATAAGCAGTACTTC.

The table lists this clonotype with a few counts. This sequence joins TRBV20-1 and TRBJ2-1; 14 bases agree with TRBD2. V shed 3 bases and J 15 bases; nucleotides not matched to a gene: 10. This CDR3 comprises 14 residues. Germline assignment: CDR1 DFQATT and CDR2 SNEGSKA (reference sequence). DNA of the CDR3: TGCAGTGCTAGGGACTCCGGGACTAGCGGGAGAAGGTTCTTC. Residues: CSARDSGTSGRRFF.

This clonotype occurred a few times. The J gene is TRBJ1-4, the V gene TRBV7-9; 10 bases match TRBD1. The germline gives CDR1 SEHNR, CDR2 FQNEAQ (reference sequence). The V gene end was trimmed by 5 bases and the J gene end by 0 bases; junction bases not matched to a gene: 12. The CDR3 has 19 residues. The DNA for the CDR3 is TGTGCCAGCAGCCCGGGATGGGGACAGGGGTTTGCAACTAATGAAAAACTGTTTTTT. It is translated as CASSPGWGQGFATNEKLFF.

Only a few counts were recorded for this clonotype. The V and J genes are TRBV5-4 and TRBJ1-2; D not resolved. Germline values: CDR1 SGHNT, CDR2 YYREEE (reference sequence). V dropped 3 bases and J dropped 1 base, with 16 bases sitting between them. This CDR3 is 16 amino acids long. In DNA, the CDR3 is TGTGCCAGCAGCTCGCAGTCCGGGCAATATAACTATGGCTACACCTTC. Translating gives CASSSQSGQYNYGYTF.

V and J are TRBV7-9 and TRBJ1-4, with D hard to call. Trimming removed 4 bases from V and 6 bases from J, with 3 bases in between. Germline-derived CDR1 and CDR2 are SEHNR and FQNEAQ (reference sequence). The length of the CDR3 is 11 residues. The DNA of the CDR3 is TGTGCCAGCAGCTCTTATGAAAAACTGTTTTTT. This encodes CASSSYEKLFF.

This clonotype was seen many times. This chain joins TRBV28 and TRBJ1-1; the D is unclear. V lost 5 bases and J 4 bases, leaving 17 bases between the germline ends. The CDR3 runs 15 residues. Germline CDR1 is MDHEN and CDR2 is SYDVKM. The chain's CDR3 is CASSQRIVEGTEAFF. The DNA of the CDR3 is TGTGCCAGCAGTCAGAGGATAGTAGAGGGCACTGAAGCTTTCTTT.

CDR3 bases: TGTGCCAGCTCACCTGGACCACAAGGTAACACTGAAGCTTTCTTT. Encoded protein: CASSPGPQGNTEAFF. The chain carries TRBV18 and TRBJ1-1; no clear D gene. CDR3 length equals 15 residues. CDR1 is KGHSH and CDR2 is LQKENI in the germline V gene. V was trimmed by 3 bases and J by 2 bases, leaving 13 bases between them.

CDR3 region: CASSYGRGPYEQYF. The CDR3 DNA reads TGTGCCAGCAGTTATGGACGGGGCCCCTACGAGCAGTACTTC. The chain combines TRBV5-3 with TRBJ2-7, with D possibly being TRBD1 or TRBD2 (5 bases each). TRBV5-3 is labeled an ORF, and its function is uncertain. The CDR3 loop spans 14 amino acids. V gave up 8 bases and J gave up 2 bases, with 17 bases separating them.

The chain uses TRBV5-4 and TRBJ2-1, with TRBD2 matching 8 bases. CDR3 length: 15 amino acids. Germline trimming cut 4 bases from V and 8 bases from J; bases unmatched to any gene: 11. The germline gives CDR1 SGHNT, CDR2 YYREEE (reference sequence). The CDR3 loop is CASSPKSGRDHEQFF. The DNA for the CDR3 is TGTGCCAGCAGCCCCAAAAGCGGGAGAGACCATGAGCAGTTCTTC.

This clonotype was counted ten times or more. The gene calls are TRBV7-2 and TRBJ1-5; D remains unclear. This CDR3 is 13 amino acids long. V was shortened by 1 base and J by 6 bases, with 7 bases between the two germline ends. Germline lookup yields CDR1 SGHTA and CDR2 FQGNSA. CDR3 residues: CASSLGVGQPQHF. CDR3 coding DNA: TGTGCCAGCAGCTTAGGAGTGGGTCAGCCCCAGCATTTT.

The rearrangement uses TRBV2 and TRBJ1-4; no firm D call. From germline, CDR1 is SNHLY and CDR2 FYNNEI. This CDR3 comprises 14 residues. V was shortened by 4 bases and J by 2 bases, with 8 bases between the two germline ends. CDR3 bases: TGTGCCAGCAGTGTCGAGGTTACTAATGAAAAACTGTTTTTT. This encodes CASSVEVTNEKLFF.

This clonotype showed up just a few times. The chain couples TRBV7-2 to TRBJ2-1; TRBD2 matches 7 bases. CDR1 is SGHTA, CDR2 FQGNSA, per germline. With 3 bases clipped from V and 3 bases from J, the junction kept 5 bases outside the gene matches. CDR3 length: 15 amino acids. The CDR3 loop is CASSLFPGGYNEQFF. The CDR3 DNA reads TGTGCCAGCAGCTTGTTCCCGGGGGGCTACAATGAGCAGTTCTTC.

This clonotype was observed a few times. CDR3 nucleotides: TGTGCCACCAGCAGCGCGAGGACAGGGAGTACTGAAGCTTTCTTT. Its translation: CATSSARTGSTEAFF. The chain combines TRBV15 with TRBJ1-1, with 8 bases identical to TRBD1. Looked up from germline, CDR1 is LNHNV and CDR2 is YYDKDF (reference sequence). CDR3 length: 15 amino acids. J gave up 5 bases and V 3 bases, and 8 bases lay outside the gene matches.

The chain uses TRBV6-1 and TRBJ2-3, with unresolved D. Trimming removed 3 bases from V and 3 bases from J, with 7 bases in between. Germline V gives CDR1 MNHNS, CDR2 SASEGT. The CDR3 is 13 amino acids. The chain's CDR3 is CASSDIPTDTQYF. The CDR3 bases are TGTGCCAGCAGTGACATTCCTACAGATACGCAGTATTTT.

This chain links TRBV5-4 with TRBJ2-5, with D tentatively TRBD2 (5 bases). Trimming pared 5 bases from V and 0 bases from J, leaving 17 bases between. The CDR3 runs to 16 residues. The germline V gene has CDR1 SGHNT and CDR2 YYREEE (reference sequence). CDR3 sequence reads: CASRDPGSGNQETQYF. The CDR3 nucleotides read TGTGCCAGCAGGGACCCGGGAAGCGGAAACCAAGAGACCCAGTACTTC.

The rearrangement links TRBV19 to TRBJ2-5; no clear D gene. Germline CDR1 is LNHDA and CDR2 is SQIVND (reference sequence). Trimming pared 1 base from V and 5 bases from J, leaving 8 bases between. The CDR3 is 13 amino acids. The CDR3 coding sequence is TGTGCCAGTAGTATAGTTGGGCTGGAGACCCAGTACTTC. Amino acid sequence: CASSIVGLETQYF. Complete variable domain (other parts from reference TRBV19 and TRBJ2-5): DGGITQSPKYLFRKEGQNVTLSCEQNLNHDAMYWYRQDPGQGLRLIYYSQIVNDFQKGDIAEGYSVSREKKESFPLTVTSAQKNPTAFYLCASSIVGLETQYFGPGTRLLVL.

V and J are TRBV4-3 and TRBJ1-6; 9 nucleotides align to TRBD1. The V gene's germline CDR1 is LGHNA and CDR2 YSLEER. The CDR3 runs to 15 residues. The V segment lost 4 bases and the J segment 8 bases; nucleotides outside the gene matches: 6. CDR3 sequence: CASSLGTGIHSPLHF. DNA for the CDR3: TGCGCCAGCAGCCTGGGGACAGGGATACATTCACCCCTCCACTTT.

The J gene is TRBJ2-3, the V gene TRBV18; 7 nucleotides align to TRBD2. The trim removed 5 bases at V and 2 bases at J, leaving 10 bases unmatched. Per germline, CDR1 KGHSH and CDR2 LQKENI. This CDR3 spans 16 amino acids. CDR3 sequence reads: CASSKAGLLNTDTQYF. The CDR3 DNA reads TGTGCCAGCTCAAAAGCGGGACTCCTCAACACAGATACGCAGTATTTT.

In the case of this clonotype: At one boundary the junction diverges from the germline segment, which might be a read error. The rearrangement joins TRBV6-1 to TRBJ2-3; tentative D call: TRBD2 (6 bases). The germline V gene has CDR1 MNHNS and CDR2 SASEGT. CDR3 size: 13 residues. The CDR3 sequence: CTSRWAGTDTQYF. The CDR3 DNA follows: TGTACCAGCAGGTGGGCGGGGACGGATACGCAGTATTTT.